These T cell receptor beta chains were read from a single sample in a study of blood T cell repertoires in COVID-19. Here immunoSEQ multiplex PCR was the method, and the copy in TCRdb shows in-frame clones only, minus some. In the table there are 200,000 to 250,000 clones, nearly 90% of which are singletons. The material sequenced was peripheral blood. All receptors derive from a woman aged 18-29 years who had recovered from COVID-19. Both conserved end residues are part of each CDR3. Each record gives: D gene, V gene, J gene, clone size, CDR3 protein, CDR3 DNA. A D gene is named only where the DNA matches it firmly. A clone size is listed for some rows: how often the clone was seen (once, few, many), or a class if it is expanded.

d_call: NA
v_call: TRBV4-1
j_call: TRBJ1-1
clone_size: NA
cdr3_aa: CASSPHRESENTEAFF
cdr3_nt: TGCGCCAGCAGCCCTCACAGGGAATCAGAGAACACTGAAGCTTTCTTT

d_call: NA
v_call: TRBV18
j_call: TRBJ1-4
clone_size: NA
cdr3_aa: CASSRTGTTNEKLFF
cdr3_nt: TGTGCCAGCTCGCGAACAGGGACAACTAATGAAAAACTGTTTTTT

d_call: NA
v_call: TRBV11-2
j_call: TRBJ2-1
clone_size: NA
cdr3_aa: CASDPGQYNEQFF
cdr3_nt: TGTGCCTCCGACCCGGGACAATACAATGAGCAGTTCTTC

d_call: TRBD1
v_call: TRBV27
j_call: TRBJ2-5
clone_size: NA
cdr3_aa: CASSLGSGTEKETQYF
cdr3_nt: TGTGCCAGCAGTTTGGGATCCGGGACAGAGAAAGAGACCCAGTACTTC

d_call: NA
v_call: TRBV3-1/TRBV3-2
j_call: TRBJ2-3
clone_size: NA
cdr3_aa: CASSQGQASSADTQYF
cdr3_nt: TGTGCCAGCAGCCAAGGTCAGGCTAGCTCGGCAGATACGCAGTATTTT

d_call: NA
v_call: TRBV15
j_call: TRBJ2-7
clone_size: NA
cdr3_aa: CATSRDRDTYEQYF
cdr3_nt: TGTGCCACCAGCAGAGACCGGGACACCTACGAGCAGTACTTC

d_call: NA
v_call: TRBV6-6
j_call: TRBJ2-3
clone_size: NA
cdr3_aa: CASSWGQSTDTQYF
cdr3_nt: TGTGCCAGCAGTTGGGGGCAGTCTACAGATACGCAGTATTTT

d_call: NA
v_call: TRBV5-4
j_call: TRBJ2-5
clone_size: NA
cdr3_aa: CASSLPQNQETQYF
cdr3_nt: TGTGCCAGCAGCTTGCCCCAGAACCAAGAGACCCAGTACTTC

d_call: TRBD1
v_call: TRBV9
j_call: TRBJ1-1
clone_size: NA
cdr3_aa: CASSVTGTGATEAFF
cdr3_nt: TGTGCCAGCAGCGTGACCGGGACAGGGGCGACTGAAGCTTTCTTT

d_call: TRBD1
v_call: TRBV19
j_call: TRBJ1-5
clone_size: NA
cdr3_aa: CASSISRGNNQPQHF
cdr3_nt: TGTGCCAGTAGTATTTCCAGGGGGAACAATCAGCCCCAGCATTTT

d_call: NA
v_call: TRBV5-1
j_call: TRBJ2-5
clone_size: NA
cdr3_aa: CASSSGQETQYF
cdr3_nt: TGCGCCAGCAGCTCGGGGCAAGAGACCCAGTACTTC

d_call: TRBD1
v_call: TRBV30
j_call: TRBJ1-2
clone_size: once
cdr3_aa: CAWSDRGGGYTF
cdr3_nt: TGTGCCTGGAGCGACAGGGGAGGTGGCTACACCTTC

d_call: NA
v_call: TRBV3-1/TRBV3-2
j_call: TRBJ2-7
clone_size: NA
cdr3_aa: CASSQDSTRSYEQYF
cdr3_nt: TGTGCCAGCAGCCAAGATTCCACTAGATCCTACGAGCAGTACTTC

d_call: NA
v_call: TRBV24-1
j_call: TRBJ2-3
clone_size: once
cdr3_aa: CATSDFSGGTDTQYF
cdr3_nt: TGTGCCACCAGTGATTTTTCGGGGGGCACAGATACGCAGTATTTT

d_call: TRBD2
v_call: TRBV7-3
j_call: TRBJ2-2
clone_size: NA
cdr3_aa: CASSLAGGTPGELFF
cdr3_nt: TGTGCCAGCAGCCTCGCGGGAGGAACTCCCGGGGAGCTGTTTTTT

d_call: TRBD1
v_call: TRBV7-2
j_call: TRBJ1-2
clone_size: once
cdr3_aa: CASSLALRQGKGYTF
cdr3_nt: TGTGCCAGCAGCTTAGCGCTGCGACAGGGGAAAGGCTACACCTTC

d_call: NA
v_call: TRBV3-1/TRBV3-2
j_call: TRBJ1-2
clone_size: NA
cdr3_aa: CASSQQDIYGYTF
cdr3_nt: TGTGCCAGCAGCCAACAGGACATATATGGCTACACCTTC

d_call: TRBD2
v_call: TRBV29-1
j_call: TRBJ2-2
clone_size: NA
cdr3_aa: CSVVKGEGTGELFF
cdr3_nt: TGCAGCGTTGTGAAAGGGGAGGGAACCGGGGAGCTGTTTTTT

d_call: TRBD2
v_call: TRBV5-1
j_call: TRBJ2-1
clone_size: NA
cdr3_aa: CASSLRGDEQFF
cdr3_nt: TGCGCCAGCAGCTTACGGGGGGACGAGCAGTTCTTC

d_call: TRBD1
v_call: TRBV7-2
j_call: TRBJ1-2
clone_size: NA
cdr3_aa: CASSPQGVGGYTF
cdr3_nt: TGTGCCAGCAGCCCACAGGGGGTTGGTGGCTACACCTTC

d_call: NA
v_call: TRBV19
j_call: TRBJ1-3
clone_size: NA
cdr3_aa: CASTRDFSGNTIYF
cdr3_nt: TGTGCCTCTACTAGGGATTTCTCTGGAAACACCATATATTTT

d_call: TRBD2
v_call: TRBV7-3
j_call: TRBJ2-1
clone_size: NA
cdr3_aa: CASSPRRGLAGGSSYNEQFF
cdr3_nt: TGTGCCAGCAGCCCCCGACGTGGACTAGCGGGAGGGAGCTCCTACAATGAGCAGTTCTTC